This entry lists 29 T cell receptor beta chains sequenced from one sample in a study of blood T cell repertoires in COVID-19. The assay was immunoSEQ multiplex PCR, and TCRdb's table has in-frame clones only and misses some. This repertoire shows roughly 130,000 clones, 80% to 85% found once; its top ten account for 12%. Sequencing was performed on peripheral blood. Receptors originate from a woman aged 25-40 years who had recovered from COVID-19.

The chain has TRBV19 and TRBJ1-4; 7 bases align to TRBD1. This CDR3 spans 15 amino acids. Germline V gene data show CDR1 as LNHDA and CDR2 as SQIVND (reference sequence). The V and J ends lost 6 bases and 6 bases, in that order; junction bases with no gene match: 10. CDR3 sequence: CASRQLGTDDEKLFF. CDR3 nucleotides: TGTGCCAGTAGACAGCTCGGGACAGATGATGAAAAACTGTTTTTT.

The gene calls are TRBV9 and TRBJ2-7; 7 bases are a match to TRBD2. Germline V gives CDR1 SGDLS, CDR2 YYNGEE. The CDR3 sequence is 15 residues long. The ends lost 0 bases at V and 2 bases at J; junction bases unmatched: 5. The CDR3 loop is CASSVELAPTYEQYF. CDR3 nucleotide sequence: TGTGCCAGCAGCGTAGAACTAGCGCCTACCTACGAGCAGTACTTC.

This chain connects TRBV5-1 to TRBJ2-2; the match to TRBD1 covers 10 bases. CDR1 is SGHRS and CDR2 is YFSETQ in the germline V gene. The CDR3 sequence is 19 residues long. Unmatched junction bases numbered 12, after V lost 1 base and J lost 3 bases. The CDR3: CASSLSPPGQGTYTGELFF. CDR3 in DNA: TGCGCCAGCAGCTTGTCGCCTCCGGGACAGGGGACGTACACCGGGGAGCTGTTTTTT.

This chain links TRBV9 with TRBJ2-2, with a tentative D call TRBD2 (5 bases). Germline CDR1 and CDR2: SGDLS and YYNGEE. The CDR3 sequence is 14 residues long. V shed 0 bases and J shed 8 bases, with 11 bases lying between them. CDR3 nucleotide sequence: TGTGCCAGCAGCGTAGGTAGCGACGGGGGGGAGCTGTTTTTT. Translating gives CASSVGSDGGELFF.

The chain employs TRBV6-5 and TRBJ2-6; D gene uncertain. Trimming took 8 bases from V and 0 from J, leaving 8 bases between them. Germline-derived CDR1 and CDR2 are MNHEY and SVGAGI. This CDR3 region has 14 residues. CDR3 sequence (DNA): TGTGCCAGCGGCGGAACCTCTGGGGCCAACGTCCTGACTTTC. Its protein product is CASGGTSGANVLTF.

This clone has just one count. This chain uses TRBV24-1 with TRBJ2-1, with 8 positions matching TRBD1. J lost 1 base, V lost 3 bases, and 4 bases had no gene match. From germline, CDR1 is KGHDR and CDR2 SFDVKD. The CDR3 is made up of 16 amino acids. CDR3 sequence: CATSDGQGVSYNEQFF. The CDR3 DNA reads TGTGCCACCAGTGATGGACAGGGTGTGTCCTACAATGAGCAGTTCTTC.

This chain connects TRBV10-3 to TRBJ2-1, with TRBD2 matching over 7 bases. Unmatched junction bases numbered 8, after V lost 3 bases and J lost 3 bases. The V gene's germline CDR1 is ENHRY and CDR2 SYGVKD. The CDR3 runs to 16 residues. CDR3 nucleotides: TGTGCCATCAGTGACAAGGTAGCGGGCGACTACAATGAGCAGTTCTTC. It is translated as CAISDKVAGDYNEQFF.

The rearrangement uses TRBV3-1 (or the pseudogene TRBV3-2) and TRBJ2-5, with 8 bases fitting TRBD2. Germline CDR1 reads LGHDT; CDR2 reads YNNKEL (reference sequence). V lost 0 bases to trimming and J lost 3 bases; unmatched junction nucleotides: 3. The CDR3 runs to 15 residues. The CDR3 DNA follows: TGTGCCAGCAGCCAAGACTGGCGGGAGGAAGAGACCCAGTACTTC. Its translation is CASSQDWREEETQYF.

Many counts were recorded for this clone. This chain connects TRBV6-2 or TRBV6-3 to TRBJ2-7, with TRBD2 identical over 8 bases. Germline V lookup: CDR1 MNHEY, CDR2 SVGEGT. This CDR3 spans 14 amino acids. V was clipped by 5 bases and J by 1 base; unmatched bases: 4. Here the CDR3 DNA reads TGTGCCAGCAGTCTACGGGAGGGATCCTACGAGCAGTACTTC. This translates into CASSLREGSYEQYF.

In its sample, this clone was seen once. Here the CDR3 DNA reads TGTGCCAGCAGCCCTCGGACAGAATCCTACGAGCAGTACTTC. This codes for CASSPRTESYEQYF. The chain has TRBV9 and TRBJ2-7, with a tentative D call TRBD1 (6 bases). From germline, CDR1 is SGDLS and CDR2 YYNGEE. Trimming took off 4 bases at V and 1 base at J, with 12 bases between the two ends. This CDR3 comprises 14 residues. The whole variable domain, remainder taken from reference TRBV9 and TRBJ2-7, is DSGVTQTPKHLITATGQRVTLRCSPRSGDLSVYWYQQSLDQGLQFLIQYYNGEERAKGNILERFSAQQFPDLHSELNLSSLELGDSALYFCASSPRTESYEQYFGPGTRLTVT.

The chain combines TRBV11-2 with TRBJ1-2, with D maybe TRBD1 (5 bases). Germline V lookup: CDR1 SGHAT, CDR2 FQNNGV. Trimming left V 7 bases short and J 0 bases short, with 12 bases between. This CDR3 spans 14 amino acids. The CDR3 loop reads CASTRGRANYGYTF. The CDR3 DNA sequence: TGTGCCAGCACAAGGGGAAGAGCTAACTATGGCTACACCTTC.

The rearrangement uses TRBV19 and TRBJ2-7; TRBD2 agrees at 8 bases. The CDR3 covers 15 residues. Trimming removed 1 base from V and 2 bases from J; junction bases left unmatched: 4. The germline CDR1 and CDR2 sequences are LNHDA and SQIVND (reference sequence). The CDR3 loop is CASSIGFGGAYEQYF. Written as DNA, the CDR3 is TGTGCCAGTAGTATAGGTTTCGGGGGGGCCTACGAGCAGTACTTC.

The rearrangement links TRBV27 to TRBJ1-5; D remains unclear. The germline CDR1 and CDR2 sequences are MNHEY and SMNVEV (reference sequence). V was shortened by 6 bases and J by 2 bases, with 11 bases between the two germline ends. This CDR3 spans 14 amino acids. CDR3 nucleotide sequence: TGTGCCAGCAGCTCGGGGAGCGGCAATCAGCCCCAGCATTTT. This codes for CASSSGSGNQPQHF.

The chain links TRBV12-3 or TRBV12-4 to TRBJ1-1; D is perhaps TRBD1 (6 bases). The CDR3 consists of 13 residues. Trimming cost V 5 bases and J 4 bases, with 11 bases left between them. The chain's CDR3 is CASSPTGTTEAFF. CDR3 nucleotide sequence: TGTGCCAGCAGTCCCACAGGGACCACTGAAGCTTTCTTT.

The chain uses TRBV6-1 and TRBJ2-6; 8 nucleotides line up with TRBD1. With 4 bases clipped from V and 4 bases from J, the junction kept 9 bases outside the gene matches. CDR1 and CDR2 (germline): MNHNS, SASEGT. This CDR3 contains 17 residues. The CDR3 DNA is TGTGCCAGCAGTGGAGACAGGGGTCTCACCGGGGCCAACGTCCTGACTTTC. Its protein product is CASSGDRGLTGANVLTF.

This clone was recorded only once. The chain is built from TRBV6-5 and TRBJ1-1; 9 bases fit TRBD1. The J segment lost 5 bases and the V segment lost 5 bases, leaving 6 bases of the junction unmatched. This CDR3 has 14 residues. Germline-derived CDR1 and CDR2 are MNHEY and SVGAGI. The CDR3 is CASSLQGAQTEAFF. The CDR3 DNA reads as TGTGCCAGCAGTCTACAGGGGGCGCAGACTGAAGCTTTCTTT.

The chain joins TRBV3-1 (or the pseudogene TRBV3-2) to TRBJ2-5; possible D gene TRBD1, 6 bases. The CDR3 is 15 residues long. V was clipped by 4 bases and J by 2 bases, with 14 bases between them. Germline CDR1 reads LGHDT; CDR2 reads YNNKEL (reference sequence). CDR3: CASSPRRTEQETQYF. In nucleotides, the CDR3 is TGTGCCAGCAGCCCGCGACGGACAGAACAAGAGACCCAGTACTTC.

The gene calls are TRBV5-1 and TRBJ2-2; 8 nucleotides match TRBD1. The germline V gene encodes CDR1 SGHRS and CDR2 YFSETQ. The CDR3 is made up of 18 amino acids. The ends lost 2 bases at V and 2 bases at J; junction bases unmatched: 11. The CDR3 bases are TGCGCCAGCAGCTTAGACAGGGGACGAGAGCGAAACACCGGGGAGCTGTTTTTT. The encoded protein is CASSLDRGRERNTGELFF.

V gene TRBV28 combines with J gene TRBJ2-1, with 11 positions matching TRBD2. The CDR3 is made up of 15 amino acids. The V gene's germline CDR1 is MDHEN and CDR2 SYDVKM. The CDR3 region has the DNA TGTGCAGCCCCGAAACTAGCGGGGGTGGAGGATGAGCAGTTCTTC. It is translated as CAAPKLAGVEDEQFF.

The chain combines TRBV6-1 with TRBJ2-3; D is perhaps TRBD1 (6 bases). With 3 bases removed from V and 1 base from J, the gap between germline ends came to 14 bases. The CDR3 extends over 16 amino acids. CDR1 is MNHNS, CDR2 SASEGT, per germline. The CDR3 loop reads CASSEMGAVGTDTQYF. CDR3 DNA sequence: TGTGCCAGCAGTGAGATGGGGGCGGTTGGCACAGATACGCAGTATTTT.

The chain combines TRBV3-1 (or the pseudogene TRBV3-2) with TRBJ1-1, with no clear D. This CDR3 is 15 amino acids long. V lost 4 bases and J 11 bases, leaving 23 bases between the germline ends. CDR1 is LGHDT, CDR2 YNNKEL, per germline (reference sequence). CDR3 sequence reads: CASSPQSVLLNGAFF. CDR3 in DNA: TGTGCCAGCAGCCCCCAGTCGGTACTACTTAATGGGGCTTTCTTT.

A single count supports this clone. This chain links TRBV19 with TRBJ1-1; D uncertain. The CDR3 runs 16 residues. From germline, CDR1 is LNHDA and CDR2 SQIVND (reference sequence). Trimming left V 7 bases short and J 0 bases short, with 18 bases between. The DNA of the CDR3 is TGTGCCAGTACCTTCCCCCGGGGAGTTCTGAACACTGAAGCTTTCTTT. It specifies CASTFPRGVLNTEAFF.

The chain employs TRBV14 and TRBJ2-3; D perhaps matches TRBD2 (5 bases). Germline CDR1 reads SGHDN; CDR2 reads FVKESK. The CDR3 extends over 12 amino acids. Trimming removed 4 bases from V and 10 bases from J, with 12 bases in between. The CDR3 spells CASSRTGYAQYF. CDR3 nucleotides: TGTGCCAGCAGCCGCACGGGGTATGCGCAGTATTTT.

The J gene is TRBJ2-3, the V gene TRBV3-1 (or the pseudogene TRBV3-2), with D maybe TRBD2 (5 bases). This CDR3 is built from 15 residues. V lost 4 bases and J lost 0, with 11 bases in between. Germline CDR1 and CDR2: LGHDT and YNNKEL (reference sequence). The CDR3, as DNA: TGTGCCAGCAGCCCTGGAAGCGGCAGCACAGATACGCAGTATTTT. Protein product: CASSPGSGSTDTQYF.

In DNA, the CDR3 is TGCGCCAGCAGCACGCCCCGAGGTCGGGGGACGTCTTGGGATGAGCAGTTCTTC. Translated: CASSTPRGRGTSWDEQFF. The genes are TRBV5-1 and TRBJ2-1; D perhaps matches TRBD2 (6 bases). The CDR3 has 18 residues. Germline V CDR1 and CDR2: SGHRS, YFSETQ. The V end was cut by 4 bases, the J end by 8 bases, with 28 bases between.

The chain is built from TRBV10-2 and TRBJ2-5, with TRBD2 as a possible D gene (6 bases). V was trimmed by 2 bases and J by 2 bases, leaving 21 bases between them. The CDR3 totals 18 residues. Germline V CDR1 and CDR2: WSHSY, SAAADI. The CDR3 region has the DNA TGCGCCAGCAGTGAGCTCACCACGGGAGTCCCCGGTCAAGAGACCCAGTACTTC. This encodes CASSELTTGVPGQETQYF.

This chain links TRBV11-3 with TRBJ1-1; D unclear. The CDR3 runs to 16 residues. The germline CDR1 and CDR2 sequences are SGHNT and YENEEA. V lost 2 bases and J lost 0, with 13 bases in between. The CDR3 loop is CASSLRIGGMNTEAFF. The CDR3 DNA is TGTGCCAGCAGCTTAAGAATCGGAGGAATGAACACTGAAGCTTTCTTT.

The V call is TRBV24-1, the J call TRBJ2-2; tentative D call: TRBD1 (6 bases). The CDR3 is 17 amino acids. Trimming took 6 bases from V and 0 from J, leaving 16 bases between them. Germline assignment: CDR1 KGHDR and CDR2 SFDVKD. DNA of the CDR3: TGTGCCACCAGTTCTCGGGCAGGGGACACGAACACCGGGGAGCTGTTTTTT. Translated, it gives CATSSRAGDTNTGELFF.

This clone came up a few times. This chain joins TRBV3-1 (or the pseudogene TRBV3-2) and TRBJ2-7, with 9 bases matching TRBD2. The CDR3 covers 17 residues. The V segment lost 4 bases and the J segment 2 bases; nucleotides outside the gene matches: 12. Germline V gene sequence: CDR1 LGHDT, CDR2 YNNKEL (reference sequence). The CDR3: CASSLLASGASPYEQYF. The CDR3 DNA reads TGTGCCAGCAGCCTCCTGGCTAGCGGGGCGTCTCCCTACGAGCAGTACTTC.